This is a list of T cell receptor beta chains from one sample in a study of blood T cell repertoires in COVID-19. The repertoire was sequenced with immunoSEQ multiplex PCR; TCRdb's copy has only in-frame clones and lacks some. This table holds about 670,000 clones, more than 80% found once. Sequences were obtained from peripheral blood. The receptors were gathered from a woman under 30 with acute or convalescent COVID-19. Both conserved end residues are part of each CDR3. D genes are given only for firm matches. Expanded clones are given a class, and other clones once, few, many or no size at all.

TRBV5-1	NA	NA	TRBJ1-1	TGCGCCAGCAGCTCACAGGTGAACATGAACACTGAAGCTTTCTTT	CASSSQVNMNTEAFF
TRBV6-6	NA	NA	TRBJ1-5	TGTGCCAGCAGTTACTCGCCCTTCACAGATAATCAGCCCCAGCATTTT	CASSYSPFTDNQPQHF
TRBV7-8	NA	TRBD2	TRBJ2-2	TGTGCCAGCAGCTTAGCGCGGCTAGCGGGGAAGGGCGGGGAGCTGTTTTTT	CASSLARLAGKGGELFF
TRBV6-5	few	NA	TRBJ1-2	TGTGCCAGCAGGGACCGGAGGGCGGAAGGCTACACCTTC	CASRDRRAEGYTF
TRBV3-1/TRBV3-2	NA	NA	TRBJ2-2	TGTGCCAGCAGCCCGACGGGGTTGGGACAAGTAAACACCGGGGAGCTGTTTTTT	CASSPTGLGQVNTGELFF
TRBV7-2	NA	NA	TRBJ1-1	TGTGCCAGCAGCTTAACTTGGGGGGGAGCTTTCTTT	CASSLTWGGAFF
TRBV27	NA	NA	TRBJ1-1	TGTGCCAGCAGCCTAATACCCCCAACGGTCACTGAAGCTTTCTTT	CASSLIPPTVTEAFF
TRBV27	NA	NA	TRBJ1-2	TGTGCCAGCAGCCGAACGAGGAGAGGTGATGGCTACACCTTC	CASSRTRRGDGYTF
TRBV27	NA	TRBD1	TRBJ1-6	TGTGCCAGCAGTCCGAGACAGGGGTCCTCTAGCTCCTATAATTCACCCCTCCACTTT	CASSPRQGSSSSYNSPLHF
TRBV7-3	NA	NA	TRBJ1-1	TGTGCCAGCAGCCAATCGAGTAAACAGCCCTCTGAAGCTTTCTTT	CASSQSSKQPSEAFF
TRBV5-1	few	TRBD1	TRBJ2-5	TGCGCCAGCAGGGACAGGGTCTTCCAAGAGACCCAGTACTTC	CASRDRVFQETQYF
TRBV5-6	NA	NA	TRBJ1-1	TGTGCCAGCTGTCCGGACAGCAGGAACACTGAAGCTTTCTTT	CASCPDSRNTEAFF
TRBV6-1	NA	TRBD2	TRBJ2-1	TGTGCCAGCAGTGAGGGGACTAGTGGGAGCAATGAGCAGTTCTTC	CASSEGTSGSNEQFF
TRBV6-5	NA	NA	TRBJ2-5	TGTGCCAGCGACATACACTGGGTTCAAGAGACCCAGTACTTC	CASDIHWVQETQYF
TRBV30	NA	NA	TRBJ2-6	TGTGCCGGGAACAGGCGGCTAAGAGGGGCCAACGTCCTGACTTTC	CAGNRRLRGANVLTF
TRBV24-1	NA	NA	TRBJ2-1	TGTGCCACCAGTGATTTGTATGGTAGTGGTGAGCAGTTCTTC	CATSDLYGSGEQFF